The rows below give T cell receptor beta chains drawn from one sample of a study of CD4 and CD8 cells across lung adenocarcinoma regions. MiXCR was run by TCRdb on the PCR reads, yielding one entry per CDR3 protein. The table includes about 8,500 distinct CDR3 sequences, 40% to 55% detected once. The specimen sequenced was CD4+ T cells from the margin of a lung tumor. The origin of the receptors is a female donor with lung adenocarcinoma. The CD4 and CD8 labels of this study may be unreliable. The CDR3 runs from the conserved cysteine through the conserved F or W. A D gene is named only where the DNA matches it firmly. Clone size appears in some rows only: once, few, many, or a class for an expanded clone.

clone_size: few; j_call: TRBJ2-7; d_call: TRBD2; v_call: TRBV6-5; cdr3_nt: TGTGCCAGCAGTCACCAGACTAGCGGGTACTACGAGCAGTACTTC; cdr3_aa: CASSHQTSGYYEQYF
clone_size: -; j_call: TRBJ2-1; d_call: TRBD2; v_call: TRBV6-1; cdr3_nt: TGTGCCAGCAGAGGACTAGCGGGAGGCGCGGAGCAGTTCTTC; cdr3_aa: CASRGLAGGAEQFF
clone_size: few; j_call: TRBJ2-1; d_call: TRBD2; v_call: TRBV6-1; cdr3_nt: TGTGCCAGCAGCCCGGCTAGCGGGGGTTACAATGAGCAGTTCTTC; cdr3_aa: CASSPASGGYNEQFF
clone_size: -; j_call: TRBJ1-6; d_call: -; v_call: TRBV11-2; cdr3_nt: TGTGCCAGCCTGGGGGCGGTAGGGCTTTCGCCCCTCCACTTT; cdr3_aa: CASLGAVGLSPLHF
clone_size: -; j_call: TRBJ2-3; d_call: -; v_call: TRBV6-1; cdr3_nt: TGTGCCAGCAGCCGCGGGACTCTTGGGGAAGATACGCAGTATTTT; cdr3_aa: CASSRGTLGEDTQYF
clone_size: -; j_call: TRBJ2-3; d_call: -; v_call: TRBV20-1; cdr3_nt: TGCAGTGCATTAGCGGCCGACCAGTCCACAGATACGCAGTATTTT; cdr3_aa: CSALAADQSTDTQYF
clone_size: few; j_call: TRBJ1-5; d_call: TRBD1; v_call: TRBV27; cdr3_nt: TGTGCCAGCAGGAACACAGGGGGAAGGAGCAATCAGCCCCAGCATTTT; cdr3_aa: CASRNTGGRSNQPQHF
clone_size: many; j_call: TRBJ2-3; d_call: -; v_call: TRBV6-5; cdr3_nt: TGTGCCAGCAGTTTCCTAATACGGGGAAGCACAGATACGCAGTATTTT; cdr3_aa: CASSFLIRGSTDTQYF
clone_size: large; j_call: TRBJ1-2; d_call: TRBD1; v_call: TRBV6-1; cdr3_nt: TGTGCCAGCAGTGAAGGGACAGGTCTATATGGCTACACCTTC; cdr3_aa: CASSEGTGLYGYTF
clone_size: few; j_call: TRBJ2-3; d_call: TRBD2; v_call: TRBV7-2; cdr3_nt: TGTGCCAGCAGCTCCGGACTAGCGGGAGGGCCTCGCACAGATACGCAGTATTTT; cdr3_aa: CASSSGLAGGPRTDTQYF
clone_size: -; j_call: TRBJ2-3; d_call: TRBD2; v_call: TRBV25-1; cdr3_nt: TGTGCCAGCAGTGAATTCGGTAGCGGGAGGGGAGCAGAGACCCAGTATTTC; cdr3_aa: CASSEFGSGRGAETQYF
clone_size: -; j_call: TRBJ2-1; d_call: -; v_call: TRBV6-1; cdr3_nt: TGTGCCAGCAGTGAAGCGAACCCCGGGAGCTCCTACAATGAGCAGTTCTTC; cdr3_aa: CASSEANPGSSYNEQFF
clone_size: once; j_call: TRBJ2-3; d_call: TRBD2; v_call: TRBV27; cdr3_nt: TGTGCCAGCAGTCTGGGACTAGCGGGAGGACAAGATACGCAGTATTTT; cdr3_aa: CASSLGLAGGQDTQYF
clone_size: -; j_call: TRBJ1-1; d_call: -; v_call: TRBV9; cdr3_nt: TGTGCCAGCAGCGTAGATTATAGCGCTAAAGCTTTCTTT; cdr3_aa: CASSVDYSAKAFF
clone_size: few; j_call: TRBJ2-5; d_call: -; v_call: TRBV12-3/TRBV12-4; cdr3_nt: TGTGCCAGCAGTCTTACAGGGTATGGGGAGACCCAGTACTTC; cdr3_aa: CASSLTGYGETQYF
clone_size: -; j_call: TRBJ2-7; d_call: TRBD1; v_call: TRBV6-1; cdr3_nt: TGTGCCAGCAGTGTCCCGGGGGACAGGGATGAAAATGAGCAGTACTTC; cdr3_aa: CASSVPGDRDENEQYF
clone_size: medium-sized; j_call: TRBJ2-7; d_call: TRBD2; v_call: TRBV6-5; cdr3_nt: TGTGCCAGCAGTTACTCTAGCGGGAGCTCCTACGAGCAGTACTTC; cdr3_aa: CASSYSSGSSYEQYF
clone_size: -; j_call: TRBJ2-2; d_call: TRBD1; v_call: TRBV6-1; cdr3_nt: TGTGCCAGCGGCACCGGGACAGACGCCGGGGAGCTGTTTTTT; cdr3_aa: CASGTGTDAGELFF
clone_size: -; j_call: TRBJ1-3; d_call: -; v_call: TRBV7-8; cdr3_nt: TGTGCCAGCAGACTGGGCAGCTCTGGAAACACCATATATTTT; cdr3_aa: CASRLGSSGNTIYF
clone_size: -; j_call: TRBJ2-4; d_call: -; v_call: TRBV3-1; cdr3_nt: TGTGCCAGCAGTCCGCAGGCGCAAAACATTCAGTACTTC; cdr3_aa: CASSPQAQNIQYF